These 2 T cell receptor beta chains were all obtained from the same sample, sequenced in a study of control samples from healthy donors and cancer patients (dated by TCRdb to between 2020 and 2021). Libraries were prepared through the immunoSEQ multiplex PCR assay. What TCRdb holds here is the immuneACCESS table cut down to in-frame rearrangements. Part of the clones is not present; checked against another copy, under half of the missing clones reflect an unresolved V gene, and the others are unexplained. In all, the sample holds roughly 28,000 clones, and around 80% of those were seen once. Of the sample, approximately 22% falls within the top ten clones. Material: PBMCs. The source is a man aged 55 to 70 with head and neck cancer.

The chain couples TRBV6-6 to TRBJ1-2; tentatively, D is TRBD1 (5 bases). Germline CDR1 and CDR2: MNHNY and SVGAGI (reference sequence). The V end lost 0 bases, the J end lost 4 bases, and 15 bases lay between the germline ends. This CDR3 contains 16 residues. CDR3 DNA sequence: TGTGCCAGCAGTTACTCGTCAAGGGCCCAGGGCTATGGCTACACCTTC. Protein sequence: CASSYSSRAQGYGYTF.

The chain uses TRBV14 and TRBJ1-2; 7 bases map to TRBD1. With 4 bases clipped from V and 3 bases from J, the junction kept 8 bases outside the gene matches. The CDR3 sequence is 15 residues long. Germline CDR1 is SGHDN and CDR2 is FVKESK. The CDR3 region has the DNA TGTGCCAGCAGCCTCGACAGGGTTGTCGACTATGGCTACACCTTC. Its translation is CASSLDRVVDYGYTF.